Listed here are 14 T cell receptor beta chains from one sample, sequenced in a study of CD8 T cells in ankylosing spondylitis (dated by TCRdb to 2017 to 2019). To prepare the library, 5' RACE was applied. Sequencer: Illumina HiSeq 2500. TCRdb reworked the public reads: Q25 trimming with fastp, MiXCR clone assembly, productive beta chains retained. Every CDR3 protein is listed once, alongside the most common genes and DNA of its rows. The sample table shows roughly 150,000 distinct CDR3 sequences, and about 7% are seen once. The top ten constitute around 12% of the sample. Specimen: blood, either unsorted or a sorted T cell fraction (not recorded which). These receptors originate from a female donor with ankylosing spondylitis or in good health (not recorded which).

In its sample, this clonotype was seen many times. The chain links TRBV12-3 or TRBV12-4 to TRBJ2-7; the D gene is possibly TRBD1 (5 bases). This CDR3 is built from 14 residues. The ends were cut back, 6 bases at V and 5 bases at J, with 17 bases in the middle. The CDR3 is CASSRARQGDEQYF. CDR3 coding DNA: TGTGCCAGCAGCCGCGCACGGCAGGGCGACGAGCAGTACTTC.

This chain links TRBV2 with TRBJ1-1, with D maybe TRBD1 (5 bases). Trimming removed 4 bases at V and 1 base at J, with 10 bases between. This CDR3 has 14 residues. Per the germline V gene, CDR1 is SNHLY and CDR2 is FYNNEI. DNA for the CDR3: TGTGCCAGCAGTGCCGACAGCCCGAACACTGAAGCTTTCTTT. Amino acid sequence: CASSADSPNTEAFF.

As for this clonotype: This may stem from a read error, because a much larger clone lies one nucleotide away. The rearrangement joins TRBV20-1 to TRBJ2-7; D call uncertain. The CDR3 is 11 amino acids. The germline gives CDR1 DFQATT, CDR2 SNEGSKA (reference sequence). V lost 3 bases, J lost 4 bases, and 7 bases lay in between. The CDR3 loop reads CSASLGYEQYF. Here the CDR3 DNA reads TGCAGTGCTAGCTTGGGATACGAGCAGTACTTC.

This clonotype showed up many times. The V call is TRBV9, the J call TRBJ2-3, with 7 bases matching TRBD2. The CDR3 totals 15 residues. Unmatched junction bases numbered 12, after V lost 1 base and J lost 10 bases. CDR1 is SGDLS, CDR2 YYNGEE, per germline. The CDR3 coding sequence is TGTGCCAGCAGCGTAAGGGACTACCCCCGTGGTCCGCAGTATTTT. It yields the protein CASSVRDYPRGPQYF. Using reference TRBV9 and TRBJ2-3 for the parts outside the CDR3, the full variable domain is DSGVTQTPKHLITATGQRVTLRCSPRSGDLSVYWYQQSLDQGLQFLIQYYNGEERAKGNILERFSAQQFPDLHSELNLSSLELGDSALYFCASSVRDYPRGPQYFGPGTRLTVL.

This clonotype was seen ten or more times. This chain uses TRBV20-1 with TRBJ2-2; 8 nucleotides agree with TRBD1. The CDR3 length is 12 residues. Unmatched junction bases numbered 2, after V lost 2 bases and J lost 9 bases. Germline CDR1 and CDR2: DFQATT and SNEGSKA (reference sequence). CDR3 bases: TGCAGTGCTAGAAGGGACAGGCGGGAGCTGTTTTTT. Its translation is CSARRDRRELFF.

This clonotype was picked up many times. This sequence joins TRBV30 and TRBJ2-5, with 9 positions matching TRBD2. V shed 2 bases, J shed 5 bases, and the junction held 9 bases outside the gene matches. The CDR3 extends over 15 amino acids. CDR1 is GTSNPN, CDR2 SVGIG, per germline (reference sequence). CDR3 loop: CAWSRPGLARETQYF. The CDR3 DNA reads as TGTGCCTGGAGTCGCCCCGGACTAGCGAGGGAGACCCAGTACTTC.

This clonotype appeared many times. This rearrangement joins TRBV9 to TRBJ1-4; no firm D call. V lost 1 base and J lost 0, with 4 bases in between. CDR1 SGDLS and CDR2 YYNGEE come from the germline V gene. This CDR3 has 14 amino acids. The CDR3 coding sequence is TGTGCCAGCAGCGTAAGAGCAACTAATGAAAAACTGTTTTTT. As protein: CASSVRATNEKLFF. Looking up the rest from reference TRBV9 and TRBJ1-4 gives the full variable domain: DSGVTQTPKHLITATGQRVTLRCSPRSGDLSVYWYQQSLDQGLQFLIQYYNGEERAKGNILERFSAQQFPDLHSELNLSSLELGDSALYFCASSVRATNEKLFFGSGTQLSVL.

This clonotype was seen many times. The chain couples TRBV6-2 or TRBV6-3 to TRBJ1-2; D unresolved. The CDR3 runs 15 residues. V lost 7 bases to trimming and J lost 0 bases, with 15 bases between them. Germline V gene data show CDR1 as MNHEY and CDR2 as SVGEGT. The CDR3 bases are TGTGCCAGCAATAGAGCGGGAGTTGCTAACTATGGCTACACCTTC. Protein: CASNRAGVANYGYTF.

The V and J genes are TRBV5-1 and TRBJ1-1; D might be TRBD1 (6 bases). The CDR3 extends over 16 amino acids. CDR1 is SGHRS and CDR2 is YFSETQ in the germline V gene. Trimming took 4 bases from V and 2 from J, leaving 18 bases between them. The CDR3 DNA sequence: TGCGCCAGCAGCATCACAGGGCCAGCCCTCAACACTGAAGCTTTCTTT. It encodes CASSITGPALNTEAFF.

This chain uses TRBV12-3 or TRBV12-4 with TRBJ1-5; tentative D call: TRBD1 (6 bases). The V and J ends lost 6 bases and 0 bases respectively, with 12 bases between them. This CDR3 spans 15 amino acids. The CDR3 spells CASSKQGSSNQPQHF. CDR3 DNA: TGTGCCAGCAGCAAACAGGGCTCTAGCAATCAGCCCCAGCATTTT.

This clonotype has ten or more counts. The rearrangement links TRBV7-2 to TRBJ2-2, with 8 bases matching TRBD1. The germline V gene encodes CDR1 SGHTA and CDR2 FQGNSA. This CDR3 has 15 residues. After removal of 5 bases from V and 4 bases from J, the junction contained 6 bases not matched to a gene. The CDR3 DNA reads TGTGCCAGCAGCGCAGGGGGCGCGGGCACCGGGGAGCTGTTTTTT. Translating it yields CASSAGGAGTGELFF.

This clonotype has at least ten counts. This chain connects TRBV2 to TRBJ1-5; the D is unclear. The V end was cut by 5 bases, the J end by 3 bases, with 11 bases between. From germline, CDR1 is SNHLY and CDR2 FYNNEI. The CDR3 extends over 14 amino acids. This CDR3 is CASSLSQVNQPQHF. The CDR3 coding sequence is TGTGCCAGCAGTTTGAGTCAGGTCAATCAGCCCCAGCATTTT.

In this sample, this clonotype turned up many times. The chain recombines TRBV20-1 with TRBJ1-3; TRBD1 aligns across 8 bases. CDR1 and CDR2 (germline): DFQATT, SNEGSKA (reference sequence). V gave up 1 base and J gave up 0 bases; unmatched junction bases: 2. The CDR3 has 15 residues. The CDR3 region is CSARADRGSGNTIYF. CDR3 nucleotides: TGCAGTGCTAGAGCCGACAGGGGCTCTGGAAACACCATATATTTT.

This clonotype appeared a few times. This chain uses TRBV5-6 with TRBJ2-3; D remains ambiguous. Per germline, CDR1 SGHDT and CDR2 YYEEEE. The CDR3 spans 18 residues. Trimming removed 0 bases from V and 3 bases from J, with 20 bases in between. The CDR3 protein is CASSLAAAPPSGTDTQYF. The CDR3 nucleotides are TGTGCCAGCAGCTTGGCTGCGGCCCCCCCGAGTGGAACAGATACGCAGTATTTT.